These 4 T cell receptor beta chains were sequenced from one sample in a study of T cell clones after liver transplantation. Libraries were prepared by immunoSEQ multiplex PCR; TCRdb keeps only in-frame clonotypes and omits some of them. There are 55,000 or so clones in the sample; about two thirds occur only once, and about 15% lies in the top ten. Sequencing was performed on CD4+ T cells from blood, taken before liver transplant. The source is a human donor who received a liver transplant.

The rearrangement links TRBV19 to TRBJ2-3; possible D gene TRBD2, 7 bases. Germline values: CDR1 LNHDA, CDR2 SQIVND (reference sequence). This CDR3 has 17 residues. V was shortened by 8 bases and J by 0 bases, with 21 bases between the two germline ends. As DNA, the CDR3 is TGTGCCAGTCAACAGTCGGGGGCTAGCGGAAGCACAGATACGCAGTATTTT. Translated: CASQQSGASGSTDTQYF.

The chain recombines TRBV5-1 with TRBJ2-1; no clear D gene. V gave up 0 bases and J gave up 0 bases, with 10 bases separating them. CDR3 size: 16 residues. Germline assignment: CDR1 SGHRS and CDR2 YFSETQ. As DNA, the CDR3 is TGCGCCAGCAGCTTGGGAGGTGCCACCTCCTACAATGAGCAGTTCTTC. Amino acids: CASSLGGATSYNEQFF.

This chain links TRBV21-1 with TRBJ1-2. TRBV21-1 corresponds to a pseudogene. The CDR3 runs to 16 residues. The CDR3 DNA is TGTGCCAGCAGCGCGCGCATCGGGAAAACCAACTATGGCTACACCTTC. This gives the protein CASSARIGKTNYGYTF.

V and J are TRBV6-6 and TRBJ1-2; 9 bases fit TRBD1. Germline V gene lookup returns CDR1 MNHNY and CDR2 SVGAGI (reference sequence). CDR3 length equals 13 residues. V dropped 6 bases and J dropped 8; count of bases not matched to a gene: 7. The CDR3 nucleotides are TGTGCCAGCAGGATAACAGGGGGCGGAGGCTACACCTTC. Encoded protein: CASRITGGGGYTF.